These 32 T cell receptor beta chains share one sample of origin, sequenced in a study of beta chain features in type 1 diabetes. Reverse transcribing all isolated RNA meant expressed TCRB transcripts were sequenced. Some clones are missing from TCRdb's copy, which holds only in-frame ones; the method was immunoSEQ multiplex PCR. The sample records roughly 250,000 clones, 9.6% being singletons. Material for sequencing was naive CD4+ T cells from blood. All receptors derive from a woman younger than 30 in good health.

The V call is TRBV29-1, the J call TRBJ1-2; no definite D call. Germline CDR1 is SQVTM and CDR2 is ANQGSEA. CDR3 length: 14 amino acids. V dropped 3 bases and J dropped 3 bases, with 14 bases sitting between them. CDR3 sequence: CSVEGGLRDYGYTF. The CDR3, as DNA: TGCAGCGTTGAGGGCGGACTACGGGACTATGGCTACACCTTC.

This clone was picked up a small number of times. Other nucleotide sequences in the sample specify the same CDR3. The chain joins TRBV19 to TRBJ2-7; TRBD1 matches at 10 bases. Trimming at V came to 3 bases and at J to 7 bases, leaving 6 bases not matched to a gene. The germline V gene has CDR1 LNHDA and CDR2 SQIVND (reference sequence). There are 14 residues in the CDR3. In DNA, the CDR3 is TGTGCCAGTAGTATGGGACAGGGGAGTCGGGAGCAGTACTTC. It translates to CASSMGQGSREQYF.

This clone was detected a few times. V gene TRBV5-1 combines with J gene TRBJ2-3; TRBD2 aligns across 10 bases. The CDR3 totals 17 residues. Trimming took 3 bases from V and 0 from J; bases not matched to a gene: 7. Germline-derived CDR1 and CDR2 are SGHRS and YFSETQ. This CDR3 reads CASSSGLALLSTDTQYF. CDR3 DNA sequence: TGCGCCAGCAGCTCGGGACTAGCGCTACTAAGCACAGATACGCAGTATTTT.

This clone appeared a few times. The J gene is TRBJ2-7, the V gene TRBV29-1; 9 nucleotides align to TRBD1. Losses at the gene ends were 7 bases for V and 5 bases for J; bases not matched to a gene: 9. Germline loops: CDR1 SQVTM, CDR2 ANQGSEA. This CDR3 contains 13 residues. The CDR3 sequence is CSGTQGAFHEQYF. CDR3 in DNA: TGCAGCGGGACACAGGGGGCGTTCCACGAGCAGTACTTC.

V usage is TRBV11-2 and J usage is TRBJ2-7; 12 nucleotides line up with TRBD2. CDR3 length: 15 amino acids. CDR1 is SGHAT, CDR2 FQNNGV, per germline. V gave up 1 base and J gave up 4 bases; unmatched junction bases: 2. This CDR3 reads CASSLGLAGVYEQYF. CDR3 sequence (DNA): TGTGCCAGCAGCTTAGGACTAGCGGGAGTATACGAGCAGTACTTC.

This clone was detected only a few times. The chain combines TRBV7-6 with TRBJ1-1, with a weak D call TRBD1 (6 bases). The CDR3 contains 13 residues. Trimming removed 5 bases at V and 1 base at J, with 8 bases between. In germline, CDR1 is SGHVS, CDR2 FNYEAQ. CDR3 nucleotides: TGTGCCAGCAGCACGGGACAGAACACTGAAGCTTTCTTT. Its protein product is CASSTGQNTEAFF.

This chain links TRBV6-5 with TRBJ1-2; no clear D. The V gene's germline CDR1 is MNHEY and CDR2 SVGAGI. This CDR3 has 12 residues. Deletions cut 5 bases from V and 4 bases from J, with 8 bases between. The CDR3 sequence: CASSNSPYGYTF. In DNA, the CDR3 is TGTGCCAGCAGTAACAGTCCCTATGGCTACACCTTC.

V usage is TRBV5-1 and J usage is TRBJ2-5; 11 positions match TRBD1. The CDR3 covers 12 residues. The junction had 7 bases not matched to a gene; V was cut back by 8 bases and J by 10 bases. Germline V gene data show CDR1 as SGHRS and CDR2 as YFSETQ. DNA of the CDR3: TGCGCCAGTAGTCCGGGACAGGGGGGCCAGTACTTC. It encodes CASSPGQGGQYF.

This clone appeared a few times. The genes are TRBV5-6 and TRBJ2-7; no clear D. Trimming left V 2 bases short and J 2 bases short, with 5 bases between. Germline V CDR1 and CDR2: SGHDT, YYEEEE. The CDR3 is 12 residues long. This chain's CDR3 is CASSFAAYEQYF. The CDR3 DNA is TGTGCCAGCAGCTTCGCAGCCTACGAGCAGTACTTC.

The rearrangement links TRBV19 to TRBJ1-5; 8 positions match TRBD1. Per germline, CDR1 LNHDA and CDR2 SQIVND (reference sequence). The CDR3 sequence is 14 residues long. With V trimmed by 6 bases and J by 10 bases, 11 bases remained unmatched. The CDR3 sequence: CASRKGQGVHPQHF. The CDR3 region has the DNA TGTGCCAGTAGGAAAGGACAGGGAGTCCATCCCCAGCATTTT.

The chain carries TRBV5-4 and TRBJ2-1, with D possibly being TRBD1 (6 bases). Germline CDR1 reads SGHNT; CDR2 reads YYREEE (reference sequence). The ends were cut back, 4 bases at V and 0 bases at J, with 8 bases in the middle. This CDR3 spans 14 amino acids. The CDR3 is CASSMTGSYNEQFF. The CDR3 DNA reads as TGTGCCAGCAGCATGACAGGCTCCTACAATGAGCAGTTCTTC.

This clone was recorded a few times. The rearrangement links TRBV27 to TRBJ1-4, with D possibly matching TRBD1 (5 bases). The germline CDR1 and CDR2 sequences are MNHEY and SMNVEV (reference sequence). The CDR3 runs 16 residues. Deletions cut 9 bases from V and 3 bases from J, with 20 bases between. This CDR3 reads CASRTSREFSNEKLFF. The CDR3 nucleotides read TGTGCCAGTCGAACAAGCAGGGAATTTTCTAATGAAAAACTGTTTTTT.

CDR3 amino acids: CASSSVSYNEQFF. The DNA for the CDR3 is TGTGCCAGCAGTAGCGTATCCTACAATGAGCAGTTCTTC. The chain has TRBV7-9 and TRBJ2-1; D perhaps matches TRBD2 (5 bases). In germline, CDR1 is SEHNR, CDR2 FQNEAQ (reference sequence). This CDR3 comprises 13 residues. V lost 6 bases, J lost 1 base, and 7 bases lay in between.

CDR3 protein: CASSFQGPNTEAFF. The CDR3 DNA reads as TGTGCCAGCAGCTTCCAGGGGCCAAACACTGAAGCTTTCTTT. The chain employs TRBV7-9 and TRBJ1-1; tentative D call: TRBD1 (6 bases). Germline V gives CDR1 SEHNR, CDR2 FQNEAQ (reference sequence). Trimming cost V 3 bases and J 2 bases, with 10 bases left between them. The CDR3 sequence is 14 residues long.

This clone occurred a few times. The CDR3 coding sequence is TGTGCCAGCAGTTCGACAGGGGGCACTGAAGCTTTCTTT. Its protein product is CASSSTGGTEAFF. V usage is TRBV27 and J usage is TRBJ1-1, with 9 bases identical to TRBD1. This CDR3 has 13 amino acids. Per germline, CDR1 MNHEY and CDR2 SMNVEV (reference sequence). With V trimmed by 4 bases and J by 4 bases, 1 base remained unmatched.

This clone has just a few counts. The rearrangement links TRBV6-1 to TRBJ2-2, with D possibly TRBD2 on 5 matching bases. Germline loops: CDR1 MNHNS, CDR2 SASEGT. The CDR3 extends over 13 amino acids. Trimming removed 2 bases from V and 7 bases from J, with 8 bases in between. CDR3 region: CASSEWEFGELFF. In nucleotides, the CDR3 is TGTGCCAGCAGTGAATGGGAGTTCGGGGAGCTGTTTTTT.

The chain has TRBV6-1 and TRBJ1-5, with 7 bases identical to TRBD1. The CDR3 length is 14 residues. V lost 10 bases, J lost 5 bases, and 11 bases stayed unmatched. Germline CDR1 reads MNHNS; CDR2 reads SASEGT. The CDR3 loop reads CATSTGTAYQPQHF. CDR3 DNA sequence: TGTGCCACTTCGACCGGGACAGCTTATCAGCCCCAGCATTTT.

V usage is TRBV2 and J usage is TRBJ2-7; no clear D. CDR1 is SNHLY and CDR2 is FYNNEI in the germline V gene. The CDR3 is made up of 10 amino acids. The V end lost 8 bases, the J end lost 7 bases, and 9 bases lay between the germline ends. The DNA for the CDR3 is TGTGCCAGCTCAGCCGGGGAGCAGTACTTC. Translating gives CASSAGEQYF.

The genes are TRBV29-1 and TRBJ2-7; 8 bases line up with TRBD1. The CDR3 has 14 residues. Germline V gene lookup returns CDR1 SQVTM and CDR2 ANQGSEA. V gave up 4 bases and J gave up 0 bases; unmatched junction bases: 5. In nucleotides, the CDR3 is TGCAGCGTTGCCGGAGACAGGGGCTCCTACGAGCAGTACTTC. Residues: CSVAGDRGSYEQYF.

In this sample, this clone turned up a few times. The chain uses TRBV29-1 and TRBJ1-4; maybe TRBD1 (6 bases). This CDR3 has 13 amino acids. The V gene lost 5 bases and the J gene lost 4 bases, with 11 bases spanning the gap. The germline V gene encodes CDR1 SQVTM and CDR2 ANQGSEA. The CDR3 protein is CSVLQGLNEKLFF. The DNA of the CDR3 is TGCAGCGTTCTTCAGGGGCTTAATGAAAAACTGTTTTTT.

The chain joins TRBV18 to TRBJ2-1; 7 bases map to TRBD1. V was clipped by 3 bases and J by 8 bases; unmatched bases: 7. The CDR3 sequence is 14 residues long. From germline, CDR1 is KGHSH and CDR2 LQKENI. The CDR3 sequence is CASSPLGQVDEQFF. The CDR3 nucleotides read TGTGCCAGCTCACCCCTCGGACAGGTCGATGAGCAGTTCTTC.

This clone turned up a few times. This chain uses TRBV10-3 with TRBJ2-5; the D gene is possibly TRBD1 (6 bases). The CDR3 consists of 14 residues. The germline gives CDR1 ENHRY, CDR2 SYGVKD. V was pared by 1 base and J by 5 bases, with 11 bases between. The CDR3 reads CAISEFTGMETQYF. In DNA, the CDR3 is TGTGCCATCAGTGAGTTTACAGGGATGGAGACCCAGTACTTC.

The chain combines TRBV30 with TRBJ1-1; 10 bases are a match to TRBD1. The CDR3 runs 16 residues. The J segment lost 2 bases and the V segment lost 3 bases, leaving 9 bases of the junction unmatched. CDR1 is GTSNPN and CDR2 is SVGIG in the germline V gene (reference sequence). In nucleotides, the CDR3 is TGTGCCTGGAGGGATGACCGGGACAGGGGAAACACTGAAGCTTTCTTT. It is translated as CAWRDDRDRGNTEAFF.

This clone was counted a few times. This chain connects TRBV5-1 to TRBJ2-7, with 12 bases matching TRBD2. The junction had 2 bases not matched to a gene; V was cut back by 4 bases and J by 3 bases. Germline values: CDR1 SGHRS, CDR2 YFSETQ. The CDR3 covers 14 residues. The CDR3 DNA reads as TGCGCCAGCAGCAGGGGACTAGCGGGCTACGAGCAGTACTTC. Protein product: CASSRGLAGYEQYF.

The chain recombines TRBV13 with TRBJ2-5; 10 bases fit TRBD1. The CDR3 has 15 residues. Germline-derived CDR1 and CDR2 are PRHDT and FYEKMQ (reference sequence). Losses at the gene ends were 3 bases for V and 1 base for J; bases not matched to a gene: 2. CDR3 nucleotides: TGTGCCAGCAGCTTGGGGGACAGGGGCCAAGAGACCCAGTACTTC. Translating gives CASSLGDRGQETQYF.

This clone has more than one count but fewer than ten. The CDR3 loop reads CASSLTGGTSGNTIYF. In DNA form, the CDR3 reads TGTGCCAGCAGCCTAACGGGGGGGACCTCTGGAAACACCATATATTTT. V gene TRBV7-2 combines with J gene TRBJ1-3; tentative D call: TRBD1 (5 bases). The CDR3 length is 16 residues. Germline loops: CDR1 SGHTA, CDR2 FQGNSA. V shed 5 bases and J shed 0 bases, with 14 bases lying between them.

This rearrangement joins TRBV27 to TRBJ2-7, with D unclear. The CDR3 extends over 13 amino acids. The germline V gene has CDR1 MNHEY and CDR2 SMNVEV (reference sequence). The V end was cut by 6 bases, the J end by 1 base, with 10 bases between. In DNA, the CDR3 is TGTGCCAGCAGACCCCCCCAGTCCTACGAGCAGTACTTC. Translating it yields CASRPPQSYEQYF.

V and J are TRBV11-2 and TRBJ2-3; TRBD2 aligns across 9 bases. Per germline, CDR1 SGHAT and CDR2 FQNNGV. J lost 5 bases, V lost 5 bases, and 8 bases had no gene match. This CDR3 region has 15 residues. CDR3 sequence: CASSLRAGGGDTQYF. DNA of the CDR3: TGTGCCAGCAGCCTTCGAGCGGGGGGTGGAGATACGCAGTATTTT.

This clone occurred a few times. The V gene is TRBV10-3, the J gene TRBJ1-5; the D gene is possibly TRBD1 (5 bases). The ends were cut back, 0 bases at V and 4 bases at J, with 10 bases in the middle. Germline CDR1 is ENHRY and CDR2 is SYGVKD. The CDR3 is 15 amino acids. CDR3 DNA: TGTGCCATCAGTGAGTCGGGGGGAGGAAATCAGCCCCAGCATTTT. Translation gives CAISESGGGNQPQHF.

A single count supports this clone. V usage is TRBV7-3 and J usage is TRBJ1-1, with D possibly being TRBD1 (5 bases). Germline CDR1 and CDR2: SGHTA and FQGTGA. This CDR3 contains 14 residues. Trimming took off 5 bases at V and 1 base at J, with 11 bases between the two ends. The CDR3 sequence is CASSPGGTNTEAFF. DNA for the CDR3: TGTGCCAGCAGCCCGGGGGGGACGAACACTGAAGCTTTCTTT.

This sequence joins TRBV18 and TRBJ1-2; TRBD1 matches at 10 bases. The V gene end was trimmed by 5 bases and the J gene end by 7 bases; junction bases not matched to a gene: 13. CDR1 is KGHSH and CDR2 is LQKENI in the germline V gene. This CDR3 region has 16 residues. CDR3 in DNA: TGTGCCAGCTCATCCGGGACAGGGGCTCTAGGAGGTGGCTACACCTTC. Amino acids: CASSSGTGALGGGYTF.

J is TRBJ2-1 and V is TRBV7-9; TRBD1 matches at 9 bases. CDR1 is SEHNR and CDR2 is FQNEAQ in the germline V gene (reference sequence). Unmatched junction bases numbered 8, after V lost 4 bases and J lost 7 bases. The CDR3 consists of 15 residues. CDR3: CASSSGTGKWNEQFF. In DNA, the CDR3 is TGTGCCAGCAGCTCCGGGACAGGGAAGTGGAATGAGCAGTTCTTC.